This TCR beta chain was identified during a study of T cell changes during pregnancy in multiple sclerosis (dated by TCRdb to about 2019). For the wider study: The study looked at changes in the T cell repertoire across pregnancy in women with multiple sclerosis.

The library was obtained by the immunoSEQ multiplex PCR assay. The clones in this table, taken by TCRdb from immuneACCESS, are in-frame only. Not every clone is retained; where verified, under half of the shortfall comes from an unresolved V gene, and the cause of the rest is unknown. The sample yields 30,000 to 45,000 clones; 92% were counted once. The ten top clones hold 0.4% to 0.6% of the sample. On this clone: There is no known antigen for this receptor. Base qualities were left out, and no much larger clone turns up one base away.

The input for sequencing was CD4+ T cells from peripheral blood mononuclear cells, taken after pregnancy. The receptor's source is a female donor with multiple sclerosis, enrolled in a pregnancy study.

Here the CDR3 is given as CASSRQGGYTF. The sequenced DNA: TGTGCCAGCAGCCGACAGGGCGGCTACACCTTC. The chain employs TRBV7-9 and TRBJ1-2; 7 of the junction bases match TRBD1. The germline V gene (reference sequence) yields SEHNR for CDR1 and FQNEAQ for CDR2. V trim: 5 bases; J trim: 8 bases; unmatched bases: 2. The CDR3, from cysteine to phenylalanine, totals 11 residues. Only the CDR3 region is kept as DNA, spanning 33 bases read in frame from base 1.